This T cell receptor (beta chain) was obtained from a study of T cells expressing NK-cell markers. Overall study context: Sequencing covered eight donors, seven HCMV-seropositive and one seronegative.

Study-wide points: Dominant NKG2C+ clonotypes accounted for about 1.0-8% of CD8+ T cells in roughly 6 donors.

As for this clonotype: Antigen specificity is unknown.

TCRdb reanalyzed the 5' RACE reads, giving one entry per CDR3 protein sequence and no DNA. The sample includes some 460,000 distinct CDR3 sequences. This clonotype was obtained from a woman in her forties or fifties in good health. Sequenced material: blood T cells: a sorted CD56 or NKG2C T cell subset, CD4+ or CD8+ T cells, or bulk PBMC T cells (not recorded which).

The CDR3 sequence: CASSLAGTGGTEAFF. V usage is TRBV4-1 and J usage is TRBJ1-1; TCRdb proposes TRBD1, but this gene call is untestable without DNA. Germline-derived CDR1 and CDR2 are MGHRA and YSYEKL. The CDR3 length is 15 residues.